The subject of this entry is one T cell receptor (beta chain). Its antigen is currently not known. There are no base qualities to consult, and no much larger clone falls within one base. In the germline V gene (reference sequence), CDR1 corresponds to SEHNR and CDR2 to FQNEAQ. The V end loses 1 base and the J end loses 4 bases, and a stretch of 13 bases separates them. The CDR3 contains 15 residues, cysteine and phenylalanine counted. Only the CDR3 DNA is retained, 45 bases long and in frame from the first base. The entry originates in a study of T cell responses to AZD1222 COVID-19 vaccine (dated by TCRdb to about 2021). About the full investigation: Because spike-specific TCR depth and breadth did not differ between the two schedules, AZD1222 recipients who got a second dose at roughly 4 weeks were pooled with those who got a second dose at roughly 12 weeks. Trial participants were enrolled into age subgroups of 18-55, 56-69 and 70-plus years, which contained around 140, 26 and 57 TCR-sequenced participants, respectively. A total of 230 to 250 trial participants underwent TCR sequencing, of whom 200 to 220 had received two doses of AZD1222 and 26 had received two doses of the MenACWY control vaccine. The full study reports these points: A significant rise in spike-specific TCR breadth and depth was observed after two AZD1222 doses relative to day 0 and relative to MenACWY recipients. Epitopes outside the regions mutated in the B.1.351 and B.1.1.7 variants were reportedly recognized by nearly half of the unique spike-specific TCRs. Only five or six AZD1222 recipients were SARS-CoV-2 seropositive at baseline, limiting conclusions about previously exposed vaccinees. Participants were mostly white British and included more females than males, and it was suggested by the authors that clonal diversity may have been underestimated. The 56-69-year group was small, and its depth increase did not reach significance, likely because of low power. No day 14 peak-response samples were available, so repertoires were characterized only after the peak T cell response. The whole spike protein was spanned by vaccine-associated CD4 TCRs, and dominant responses were seen in regions 160-218 and 743-854.

The CDR3 regions of human TCRbeta chains were analyzed by immunosequencing. Per the authors' processing: TCRs in the repertoires were matched against a reference library of SARS-CoV-2-specific TCRs that had been generated with the MIRA antigen-specificity platform. Breadth was defined as the fraction of unique TCRs that were SARS-CoV-2-associated. Depth was defined as the fraction of total T cells that were SARS-CoV-2-associated. Using the MIRA data, each spike-specific TCR was assigned both to the spike region to which the TCR was reactive and to a CD4 or CD8 class. Log10-transformed breadth and depth values were compared by one-way ANOVA with Sidak's multiple comparisons tests. TCRdb re-hosts the immuneACCESS table, in-frame sequences only. Its copies lack some clones; in the studies checked, an unresolved V gene accounts for under half of them, and the cause for the rest is not known. Clonal size and the V and J genes are those of that table, whereas D and trimming came from the DNA. Here the sample has about 140,000 clones; approximately 92% occur a single time. Approximately 1.5% of the sample belongs to the ten largest clones.

This specimen's time point label, per the study, means: baseline before first vaccination. Vaccinee samples came from UK trials COV001 and COV002, including a single-blind randomized controlled phase 2/3 trial of AZD1222 (ChAdOx1 nCoV-19) in healthy adults. For TCRbeta chain sequencing, PBMC samples from trial participants were taken at day 0 and at day 28 after the second dose. The material was peripheral blood, obtained on day 0 of AZD1222 vaccination. The chain uses TRBV7-9 and TRBJ1-1; the D segment could be TRBD1, given 6 matching bases. The sequence was obtained from an adult in good health. DNA sequence: TGTGCCAGCAGCTTAGATCGGATGGGGGCCACTGAAGCTTTCTTT. This is translated as CASSLDRMGATEAFF.